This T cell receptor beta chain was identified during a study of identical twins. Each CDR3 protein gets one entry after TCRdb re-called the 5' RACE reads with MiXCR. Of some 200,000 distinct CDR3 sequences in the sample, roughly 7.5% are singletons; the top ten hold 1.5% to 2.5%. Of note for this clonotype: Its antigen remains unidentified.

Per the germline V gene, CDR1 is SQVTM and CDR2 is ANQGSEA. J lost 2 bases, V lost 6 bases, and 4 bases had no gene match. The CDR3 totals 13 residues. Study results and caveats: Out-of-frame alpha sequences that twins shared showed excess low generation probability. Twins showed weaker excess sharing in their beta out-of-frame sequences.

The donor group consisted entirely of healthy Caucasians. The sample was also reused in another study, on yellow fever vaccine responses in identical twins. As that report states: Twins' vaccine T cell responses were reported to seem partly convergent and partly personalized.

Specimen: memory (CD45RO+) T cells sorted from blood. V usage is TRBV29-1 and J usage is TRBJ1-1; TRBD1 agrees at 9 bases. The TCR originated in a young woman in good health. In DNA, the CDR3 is TGCAGCGTGAGGGACAGGGTAAACACTGAAGCTTTCTTT. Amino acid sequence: CSVRDRVNTEAFF.